Listed here is a single T cell receptor (beta chain). What it recognizes is unknown. The CDR3 runs to 13 residues. V was shortened by 0 bases and J by 3 bases, with 6 bases between the two germline ends. Unique molecular identifiers were present on the cDNA, which also gained a universal primer site by template switching. One entry per CDR3 protein results from TCRdb running MiXCR on the 5' RACE reads. The data hold hundreds of thousands of distinct CDR3 sequences, with approximately 7% observed a single time. This sample was included in a study of identical twins. Study-wide findings and caveats: Excess low generation probability was seen in twin-shared out-of-frame alpha sequences. Fewer insertions were carried by abundant cord blood beta clonotypes, but none was seen in memory repertoires. Conclusions were based on cross-sectional statistical analysis, without following the same donors.

The data were also submitted as part of a second study, on yellow fever vaccine responses in identical twins.

Material for sequencing was memory (CD45RO+) T cells sorted from blood. This clonotype was sampled from a woman aged 18-30 years in good health. This rearrangement joins TRBV12-3 or TRBV12-4 to TRBJ2-7; possibly TRBD2 for D (6 bases). Here the CDR3 DNA reads TGTGCCAGCAGTTTAGCGGAGGGCTACGAGCAGTACGTC. Its translation is CASSLAEGYEQYV.